The rows below give T cell receptor beta chains drawn from one sample of a study of CD8+CD57+ T cells in acquired aplastic anemia. TCRdb re-analysed the reads in MiXCR, keeping a single row per CDR3 protein. Of roughly 250,000 distinct CDR3 sequences in the sample, roughly 82% were seen once. Material: sorted CD4+, CD8+, or CD8+CD57+ T cells (not recorded which) from PBMCs. The origin of the receptors is a human donor with aplastic anemia. The CDR3 runs from the conserved cysteine through the conserved F or W. A D gene is named only where the DNA matches it firmly. A clone size is listed for some rows: how often the clone was seen (once, few, many), or a class if it is expanded.

j_call cdr3_length v_call clone_size d_call cdr3_nt cdr3_aa
TRBJ2-2 15 TRBV24-1 once . TGTGCCACCAGTGGGCAGGGGCCTAACACCGGGGAGCTGTTTTTT CATSGQGPNTGELFF
TRBJ2-1 16 TRBV29-1 few TRBD2 TGCAGCGTTGAAGAGGGCCTAGCGGGAGTAAACAATGAGCAGTTCTTC CSVEEGLAGVNNEQFF
TRBJ1-1 15 TRBV9 . . TGTGCCAGCAGCTTAGGGCTCAGAGAGGGCAGAAATGCTTTCTTT CASSLGLREGRNAFF
TRBJ1-1 15 TRBV9 . TRBD1 TGTGCCAGCAGCGTAGATCGGACAGGGGCCAATGAAGCTTTCTTT CASSVDRTGANEAFF
TRBJ2-3 13 TRBV7-8 . . . CASSVAGGADPQF
TRBJ2-6 16 TRBV2 once TRBD2 TGTGCCAGCAGGGTTAGCGGGGGGTCCGCAGATACGCAGTATTTTTTC CASRVSGGSADTQYFF
TRBJ2-4 12 TRBV7-9 . . TGTGCCAGCGGAGCAGCCGGGAACATTCAGGACTTC CASGAAGNIQDF
TRBJ2-1 16 TRBV11-3 many TRBD2 TGTGCCAGCAGCTCTTGGACTAGCGGGACCTACAATGAGCAGTTCTTC CASSSWTSGTYNEQFF
TRBJ2-1 15 TRBV7-2 . TRBD1 TGTGCCAGCAGCTTAGCCGGGGACAGGGTTCTCGGGCAGTTCTTC CASSLAGDRVLGQFF
TRBJ2-5 14 TRBV2 . . TGTGCCACCAGCAGAGGCTGGTTCCACGATACCCAGTACTTC CATSRGWFHDTQYF
TRBJ2-3 13 TRBV7-2 . . TGTGCCAGCGGCTTCGGGGGAACAGCCGATCAGTATTTT CASGFGGTADQYF
TRBJ2-7 14 TRBV15 . . TGTGCCAGCAGTTACGGGCACGGTAAAGACACGCAGTACTTC CASSYGHGKDTQYF
TRBJ2-1 22 TRBV7-6 . . TGTGCCAGCAGCTCGGACAGATTACTTTCACCCCTCCACGATAGCTCCTACAATGAGCAGTTCTTC CASSSDRLLSPLHDSSYNEQFF
TRBJ2-3 11 TRBV20-1 once . TGCAGTGCTAGCGAGATCTATACGCAGTATTTT CSASEIYTQYF
TRBJ2-3 14 TRBV7-2 . . TGTGCCAGCAGCTCAGCGGGTGGGCCAGACCCGCAGTATTTT CASSSAGGPDPQYF
TRBJ1-5 16 TRBV7-8 . TRBD1 TGTGCCAGCAGCTTTATTCCAGACGGGACAGCTCTTTCCCAGCATTTT CASSFIPDGTALSQHF
TRBJ1-1 14 TRBV7-2 . . TGTGCCAGCAGCTTAGATGAGGGCGGCACAGATACGCAGTTT CASSLDEGGTDTQF
TRBJ2-1 16 TRBV7-2 . . TGTGCCAGCAGCGACCAGACTAGTTGGGGGAGTGATGAGCAGTTCTTC CASSDQTSWGSDEQFF
TRBJ1-5 14 TRBV9 . . TGTGCCAGCAGCGAGTGGTGGAGCAATAACACCGGGGATTTT CASSEWWSNNTGDF
TRBJ2-6 16 TRBV7-8 . . TGTGCCAGCAGCTTAGCGGGTAGCTCCGATACGAAGGTTTTGACTTTC CASSLAGSSDTKVLTF
TRBJ1-1 13 TRBV7-9 . . TGTGCCAGCAGCTTAGTAAGGGGGACTGAAGCTTTCTTT CASSLVRGTEAFF
TRBJ2-7 14 TRBV7-8 . . TGTGCCAGCAGTGAGGCGAGCGCGAGCTCCTACGAGCACTTC CASSEASASSYEHF
TRBJ2-7 14 TRBV5-1 . . TGCGCCAGCAGCACCTCGCAGGCTGGAGACGAGCAGTACTTC CASSTSQAGDEQYF
TRBJ1-1 15 TRBV7-8 . . TGTGCCAGCAGCGGGGTGGGGGAGGCGGGCTGTGGCGCTTTCTTT CASSGVGEAGCGAFF
TRBJ1-5 17 TRBV20-1 . . TGCAGTGCTAAAATTCGGTGGTCCGAGACAGAAAATCAGCCCCAGCATTTT CSAKIRWSETENQPQHF
TRBJ2-7 11 TRBV7-8 . TRBD1 TGTGCCAGCGGACAGGGCTACAGCAAGTACTTC CASGQGYSKYF
TRBJ2-3 15 TRBV7-6 . TRBD2 TGTGCCAGCAGCTTGAGCGGGGAGAACTCACCCCCGCACTATTTT CASSLSGENSPPHYF
TRBJ2-5 15 TRBV7-3 . TRBD1 TGTGCCAGCAGCCAACAGGGGGCCTGGAGAGAGACCCAGTACTTC CASSQQGAWRETQYF
TRBJ2-5 16 TRBV7-8 . . TGTGCCAGCAGCTTAGCGGGAGGTCCCTATACGCAGACCCAGTACTTC CASSLAGGPYTQTQYF
TRBJ2-1 13 TRBV2 once . TGTGCCAGCAGTGATGGGGGCAGCCATGAGCGCGTCTTC CASSDGGSHERVF
TRBJ1-2 14 TRBV10-3 once . TGTGCCATCATGGGGACACAGGGACCCTATGGCTACACCTTC CAIMGTQGPYGYTF
TRBJ2-3 13 TRBV15 once . TGTGCCAGCAGCAGGGGCTCCACAGAAGCGCAGTATTTT CASSRGSTEAQYF
TRBJ2-2 14 TRBV7-2 . TRBD2 TGTGCCAGCAGCGGGAGGGCCGCGGGCGGACAGCTGTTTTTT CASSGRAAGGQLFF
TRBJ1-2 14 TRBV9 . . TGTGCCAGCAGCGTAGTTACAGGGCCCTATGGCTACACCTTC CASSVVTGPYGYTF
TRBJ2-3 14 TRBV7-6 . . . CASSLDGAQYFGPF
TRBJ1-2 15 TRBV19 . TRBD1 TGTGCCAGTAGTACCGGACAGGGAAGGAGCTATGGCTACACCTTC CASSTGQGRSYGYTF
TRBJ2-1 16 TRBV20-1 . TRBD2 TGTAGTAGCAGATTAGGCGTAGCGGGCCCGTCAAATGAGCAGTTCTTT CSSRLGVAGPSNEQFF
TRBJ2-3 12 TRBV2 few . TGTGCCAGCGGGGAAGGTCGGTGTACGCAGTATTTT CASGEGRCTQYF
TRBJ1-6 14 TRBV7-9 . . TGTGCCAGCAGCGGGGGCAGGGACCATTCACCCCTCCACTTT CASSGGRDHSPLHF
TRBJ2-1 18 TRBV11-1 . . TGTTCCAGCAGCGCAGGGGGGGGTGGAACGAGCTCCTACAATGAGCAGTTCTTC CSSSAGGGGTSSYNEQFF
TRBJ1-2 12 TRBV12-3/TRBV12-4 many . TGTGCCAGCAGTCCAGGGGTCTATGGCTACACCTTC CASSPGVYGYTF
TRBJ1-1 15 TRBV9 . . TGTGCCAGCGGTGGGGGGGGTGGAACGCTCACTGAAGCTTTCTTT CASGGGGGTLTEAFF
TRBJ2-5 14 TRBV2 . . TGTGCCAGCAGTGGAGGCTGCGGGCAAGAGCCCCAGTACTTC CASSGGCGQEPQYF
TRBJ2-1 13 TRBV5-4 . . TGTGCCAGCAGCTTCCCGGGACTCCATGAGCAGTTCTTC CASSFPGLHEQFF
TRBJ1-2 15 TRBV19 . . TGTGCCAGTAGCATCACTAGCGGGGCCTACAATGACCAGACCTTC CASSITSGAYNDQTF
TRBJ2-3 14 TRBV7-8 . . TGTGCCAGCAGCTTAGCAGGGGGGGCCGGGGTCCAGTATTTT CASSLAGGAGVQYF
TRBJ2-3 13 TRBV7-6 . . TGTGCCAGCAGCTTAGCCCCGGCAGATGCGCAGTATTTT CASSLAPADAQYF
TRBJ1-1 15 TRBV7-3 . . TGTGCCAGCAGCTCGAATCTAGCTACGAAGACTGATGCTTTCTTT CASSSNLATKTDAFF